This T cell receptor delta chain was sequenced in a study of delta chain sequences of gamma delta T cells (dated by TCRdb to 2016 to 2017). Library preparation employed 5' RACE. These reads were obtained on an Illumina MiSeq. TCRdb reran clone calling on the public reads with CATT; rows sharing one DNA sequence were then combined. Across this sample there are about 2,600 delta-chain clones, with around 6.1% seen only once. In total, the top ten clones hold about 47% of the sample. V is cut back by 2 bases and J by 7 bases, with 42 bases in the junction unmatched. Sequences TSWWSYY (CDR1) and QGS (CDR2) are obtained from the germline V gene. The CDR3 has 27 amino acids, counting the end cysteine and phenylalanine. The only DNA kept is the CDR3, 81 bases in frame from the first base. With respect to this clone: Its antigen has not been determined. No base quality information exists; no much larger clone differs at one position.

The sequencing sample was made of either unsorted cells or a sorted T cell fraction (not recorded which). The sequence is built from TRDV1 and TRDJ1; 11 of the junction bases match TRDD3. The origin of this receptor is a human donor in good health. In nucleotides, the sequence is TGTGCTCTTGGGGAAAGGGTGCGATTTAGCAATCGGTTCATAGGGGTGGGGGATACGCGGCCCCCCACTAAACTCATCTTT. Translated, it reads CALGERVRFSNRFIGVGDTRPPTKLIF.